The rows below give T cell receptor beta chains drawn from one sample of a study of blood T cell repertoires in COVID-19. Assay used: immunoSEQ multiplex PCR; TCRdb lists only in-frame clones, some missing. The sample holds roughly 99,000 clones, 81% seen once. Material: peripheral blood. These receptors all stem from a woman older than 75 with acute or convalescent COVID-19. The CDR3 runs from the conserved cysteine through the conserved F or W. A D gene is named only where the DNA matches it firmly. Some rows have no size entry. The others give once, few or many, or a class for an expanded clone.

>.|TRBV15|.|TRBJ1-1
CATSRGGPGGRSDTEAFF
TGTGCCACCAGCAGAGGGGGCCCCGGGGGGCGGAGTGACACTGAAGCTTTCTTT
>.|TRBV7-9|.|TRBJ2-1
CASSPRGSGYNEQFF
TGTGCCAGCAGCCCGCGGGGTAGCGGATACAATGAGCAGTTCTTC
>.|TRBV3-1/TRBV3-2|.|TRBJ2-3
CASSQVAGPGGDTQYF
TGTGCCAGCAGCCAAGTGGCGGGGCCCGGCGGTGATACGCAGTATTTT
>.|TRBV7-8|.|TRBJ1-1
CASSLAGGGDTEAFF
TGTGCCAGCAGCTTAGCTGGGGGAGGGGACACTGAAGCTTTCTTT
>.|TRBV7-2|TRBD1|TRBJ2-5
CASSLKRSGGETQYF
TGTGCCAGCAGCTTAAAAAGGTCAGGGGGAGAGACCCAGTACTTC
>.|TRBV6-5|TRBD1|TRBJ1-2
CASSRGQGNYGYTF
TGTGCCAGCAGTAGGGGACAGGGAAACTATGGCTACACCTTC
>once|TRBV19|.|TRBJ1-5
CASSIGQNNQPQHF
TGTGCCAGTAGTATAGGACAGAACAATCAGCCCCAGCATTTT
>.|TRBV28|TRBD2|TRBJ2-1
CASSSGGLYNEQFF
TGTGCCAGCTCCAGCGGGGGGCTTTACAATGAGCAGTTCTTC
>.|TRBV7-2|TRBD1|TRBJ1-3
CASSPTGGAEGNTIYF
TGTGCCAGCAGCCCGACAGGGGGCGCTGAGGGAAACACCATATATTTT
>.|TRBV3-1/TRBV3-2|TRBD1|TRBJ2-2
CASSHEDRANTGELFF
TGTGCCAGCAGCCACGAAGACAGGGCTAACACCGGGGAGCTGTTTTTT
>.|TRBV28|.|TRBJ1-2
CASNTGWFGYTF
TGTGCCAGCAACACAGGGTGGTTTGGCTACACCTTC
>.|TRBV5-6|TRBD1|TRBJ1-1
CASSLGSQGAMGSFGEAFF
TGTGCCAGCAGCTTGGGATCACAGGGGGCGATGGGGTCCTTTGGGGAAGCTTTCTTT
>.|TRBV19|TRBD1|TRBJ1-6
CATRTGENSPLHF
TGTGCCACCCGGACAGGGGAGAATTCACCCCTCCACTTT
>.|TRBV30|.|TRBJ2-3
CAWSVWGGIGVDTQYF
TGTGCCTGGAGTGTATGGGGCGGGATTGGGGTAGATACGCAGTATTTT
>.|TRBV5-6|TRBD1|TRBJ1-1
CASISRGRGLMRAFF
TGTGCCAGCATCTCCCGGGGCAGGGGGTTAATGCGGGCTTTCTTT
>.|TRBV9|TRBD2|TRBJ2-1
CASSPRTSGGANEQFF
TGTGCCAGCAGCCCTCGGACTAGCGGGGGGGCGAATGAGCAGTTCTTC
>.|TRBV6-2/TRBV6-3|TRBD2|TRBJ2-1
CASNPQRGGVPSEQFF
TGTGCCAGCAACCCCCAGCGGGGGGGCGTCCCCAGTGAGCAGTTCTTC
>.|TRBV30|.|TRBJ1-6
CAMDSRKPNSPLHF
TGTGCCATGGACAGCCGAAAGCCTAATTCACCCCTCCACTTT
>once|TRBV18|.|TRBJ2-5
CASSLGQRETQYF
TGTGCCAGCTCACTAGGACAGCGGGAGACCCAGTACTTC